This is a list of T cell receptor beta chains from one sample in a study of blood T cell repertoires in COVID-19. Assay used: immunoSEQ multiplex PCR; TCRdb lists only in-frame clones, some missing. The repertoire holds about 40,000 clones, approximately 88% seen once, with about 0.4% in the top ten. The specimen sequenced was peripheral blood. Receptor source: a human donor in a cohort sampled during active COVID-19. Each CDR3 is given with its conserved first and last residue. The order of the fields is D gene, V gene, J gene, clone size, CDR3 protein, CDR3 DNA. The D gene is left open where the match is weak. Clone size, where shown, is once, few, many, or a class for clones that have expanded.

-	TRBV27	TRBJ1-5	-	CASSLTEGAQPQHF	TGTGCCAGCAGTTTAACCGAGGGTGCTCAGCCCCAGCATTTT
TRBD1	TRBV11-2	TRBJ1-2	-	CASSSTGGRYGYTF	TGTGCCAGCAGCTCGACAGGGGGCCGCTATGGCTACACCTTC
-	TRBV3-1/TRBV3-2	TRBJ1-3	-	CASSQGQLGNTIYF	TGTGCCAGCAGCCAAGGACAGCTAGGAAACACCATATATTTT
TRBD1	TRBV19	TRBJ2-7	once	CASSTTGQGTDEQYF	TGTGCCAGTAGTACTACGGGACAGGGTACCGACGAGCAGTACTTC
TRBD1	TRBV2	TRBJ1-2	-	CASSDGQGGRGYGYTF	TGTGCCAGCAGTGATGGGCAGGGGGGCAGGGGGTATGGCTACACCTTC
TRBD1	TRBV5-1	TRBJ2-6	-	CASSSTTGARVGANVLTF	TGCGCCAGCAGCTCGACGACAGGGGCTAGGGTCGGGGCCAACGTCCTGACTTTC
TRBD1	TRBV5-6	TRBJ2-7	-	CASSLRDRPTFGQYF	TGTGCCAGCAGCTTGAGGGACAGACCTACGTTTGGGCAGTACTTC
-	TRBV11-2	TRBJ1-1	-	CASSLKRVTDRRNTEAFF	TGTGCCAGCAGCTTAAAACGGGTCACAGACAGGAGGAACACTGAAGCTTTCTTT
-	TRBV12-3/TRBV12-4	TRBJ1-1	-	CASIGEMNTEAFF	TGTGCCAGCATCGGAGAGATGAACACTGAAGCTTTCTTT
-	TRBV19	TRBJ1-5	-	CASSIVGGLGIYQPQHF	TGTGCCAGTAGTATCGTCGGGGGGCTGGGTATTTATCAGCCCCAGCATTTT
-	TRBV19	TRBJ1-5	-	CASRTAGAGGNQPQHF	TGTGCCAGTAGAACCGCGGGGGCAGGGGGCAATCAGCCCCAGCATTTT
-	TRBV4-3	TRBJ1-6	few	CASSQANSHSPLHF	TGCGCCAGCAGCCAAGCTAACAGCCATTCACCCCTCCACTTT
-	TRBV5-1	TRBJ2-7	-	CASSLGQSYEQYF	TGCGCCAGCAGCTTGGGCCAGTCCTACGAGCAGTACTTC
TRBD1	TRBV19	TRBJ1-5	-	CASSISGTGGQPQHF	TGTGCCAGTAGTATATCCGGGACAGGTGGTCAGCCCCAGCATTTT
-	TRBV4-3	TRBJ1-2	-	CASSQDRGDYGYTF	TGCGCCAGCAGCCAAGATCGCGGGGACTATGGCTACACCTTC
-	TRBV19	TRBJ1-6	few	CASSMSAHSPLHF	TGTGCCAGTAGTATGAGCGCCCATTCACCCCTCCACTTT
TRBD1	TRBV24-1	TRBJ2-6	-	CATSVPDRDALGGANVLTF	TGTGCCACCAGTGTGCCCGACAGGGATGCGCTTGGTGGGGCCAACGTCCTGACTTTC
-	TRBV6-1	TRBJ2-7	-	CASSEISRLHF	TGTGCCAGCAGTGAAATTAGTAGATTGCACTTC
TRBD1	TRBV7-9	TRBJ1-5	few	CASSLVSGGEQPQHF	TGTGCCAGCAGCTTAGTTTCAGGGGGCGAACAGCCCCAGCATTTT
-	TRBV7-8	TRBJ1-5	-	CASSLGRVPFHSNQPQHF	TGTGCCAGCAGCTTAGGCAGGGTCCCTTTTCATAGCAATCAGCCCCAGCATTTT
-	TRBV11-2	TRBJ1-2	-	CASSFVRSGYTF	TGTGCCAGCAGCTTCGTGAGGTCTGGCTACACCTTC
-	TRBV11-2	TRBJ1-1	-	CASSSNRKWTLRGTEAFF	TGTGCCAGCAGCTCCAATCGTAAGTGGACCCTGCGGGGCACTGAAGCTTTCTTT
-	TRBV7-9	TRBJ2-7	-	CASSLREPYEQYF	TGTGCCAGCAGCTTAAGAGAACCGTACGAGCAGTACTTC
-	TRBV6-1	TRBJ1-5	-	CASSEVETGRISNQPQHF	TGTGCCAGCAGTGAAGTAGAAACCGGCAGGATAAGCAATCAGCCCCAGCATTTT
-	TRBV6-5	TRBJ2-1	-	CASSYSIAAFYNEQFF	TGTGCCAGCAGTTACTCGATTGCGGCTTTCTACAATGAGCAGTTCTTC
-	TRBV7-9	TRBJ1-2	-	CASSLALRQNYGYTF	TGTGCCAGCAGCTTAGCGCTTAGACAAAACTATGGCTACACCTTC
-	TRBV6-5	TRBJ2-7	once	CASRPRTVESYEQYF	TGTGCCAGCAGGCCTAGGACAGTCGAGTCCTACGAGCAGTACTTC
-	TRBV6-5	TRBJ2-7	-	CASSYSTASYEQYF	TGTGCCAGCAGTTACTCGACAGCCTCCTACGAGCAGTACTTC
-	TRBV10-3	TRBJ1-2	-	CAIETGPNYGYTF	TGTGCCATCGAGACAGGCCCGAACTATGGCTACACCTTC
-	TRBV19	TRBJ1-3	-	CASRTPGQNSGNTIYF	TGTGCCAGTAGAACCCCGGGACAAAACTCTGGAAACACCATATATTTT
TRBD1	TRBV19	TRBJ1-5	-	CASSISDRGNQPQHF	TGTGCCAGTAGTATATCCGACAGGGGCAATCAGCCCCAGCATTTT
-	TRBV7-2	TRBJ1-1	-	CASSLGGVNTEAFF	TGTGCCAGCAGCTTAGGGGGAGTAAACACTGAAGCTTTCTTT
-	TRBV7-8	TRBJ1-1	once	CASSLGGAFF	TGTGCCAGCAGCCTTGGGGGGGCTTTCTTT
-	TRBV2	TRBJ1-3	-	CASSGDRNTIYF	TGTGCCAGCAGTGGGGACAGAAACACCATATATTTT
-	TRBV4-2	TRBJ1-2	-	CASSQDRGGGYTF	TGTGCCAGCAGCCAAGACAGGGGCGGTGGCTACACCTTC
TRBD1	TRBV24-1	TRBJ2-2	-	CATASGGLNTGELFF	TGTGCCACCGCCTCAGGGGGCCTGAACACCGGGGAGCTGTTTTTT
-	TRBV7-2	TRBJ2-1	-	CASSLVPVLQFF	TGTGCCAGCAGCTTAGTTCCAGTTCTCCAGTTCTTC
TRBD2	TRBV11-2	TRBJ2-3	-	CASSPARGGRFTDTQYF	TGTGCCAGCAGCCCCGCTCGGGGGGGGCGGTTCACAGATACGCAGTATTTT
-	TRBV9	TRBJ1-2	-	CASSQSTGNYGYTF	TGTGCCAGCAGCCAGAGCACAGGGAACTATGGCTACACCTTC
TRBD1	TRBV10-3	TRBJ1-2	-	CATHRTGSGYTF	TGTGCCACTCATCGGACAGGGTCCGGCTACACCTTC
TRBD1	TRBV6-5	TRBJ2-7	-	CASSRGTGKYYEQYF	TGTGCCAGCAGTAGGGGGACAGGCAAGTACTACGAGCAGTACTTC
-	TRBV4-1	TRBJ1-1	once	CASSQVRGRDTEAFF	TGCGCCAGCAGCCAAGTGAGAGGGAGGGACACTGAAGCTTTCTTT
TRBD1	TRBV27	TRBJ1-2	-	CASRMGQPGGGYTF	TGTGCCAGCAGAATGGGACAGCCTGGTGGTGGCTACACCTTC
-	TRBV5-8	TRBJ1-2	once	CASSFRRGALAYYGYTF	TGTGCCAGCTCTTTCCGGAGGGGCGCTTTGGCCTACTATGGCTACACCTTC
-	TRBV6-1	TRBJ1-3	-	CASSEQAGAGGNTIYF	TGTGCCAGCAGTGAGCAGGCGGGGGCTGGTGGAAACACCATATATTTT
TRBD1	TRBV7-2	TRBJ2-5	-	CASSQWVRGQGYF	TGTGCCAGCAGCCAGTGGGTTCGGGGACAGGGGTACTTC
-	TRBV16	TRBJ1-5	-	CASSQSMTDSNQPQHF	TGTGCCAGCAGCCAATCGATGACAGATAGCAATCAGCCCCAGCATTTT
-	TRBV16	TRBJ1-2	-	CASSHLYDPEGYTF	TGTGCCAGCAGCCATCTTTATGACCCGGAGGGCTACACCTTC
TRBD1	TRBV18	TRBJ1-5	-	CASSWGQGAAQPQHF	TGTGCCAGCTCATGGGGACAGGGGGCCGCTCAGCCCCAGCATTTT
TRBD2	TRBV2	TRBJ2-6	-	CASTGRQALRTGANVLTF	TGTGCCAGCACCGGGAGGCAGGCCCTCAGGACTGGGGCCAACGTCCTGACTTTC
-	TRBV28	TRBJ2-7	-	CASSPRGYEQYF	TGTGCCAGCAGTCCTCGGGGATACGAGCAGTACTTC
TRBD1	TRBV27	TRBJ2-6	-	CASSLSVTGAGSSISGANVLTF	TGTGCCAGCAGTTTATCAGTGACAGGGGCCGGGAGCTCTATCTCTGGGGCCAACGTCCTGACTTTC
TRBD1	TRBV10-1	TRBJ2-7	-	CPYTRDRTYEQYF	TGCCCTTATACCCGGGACAGAACCTACGAGCAGTACTTC
-	TRBV19	TRBJ1-1	-	CASSSQVNTEAFF	TGTGCCAGTAGCTCACAGGTGAACACTGAAGCTTTCTTT
-	TRBV19	TRBJ1-2	-	CASSITRGGDGYTF	TGTGCCAGTAGTATAACCAGAGGAGGGGATGGCTACACCTTC